This is a list of T cell receptor beta chains from one sample in a study of graft-versus-host responses after intestinal transplantation. TCRdb keeps only in-frame clones here, not all; method: immunoSEQ multiplex PCR. Altogether 12,000 or so clones are present, approximately 91% being singletons, with the ten largest covering about 3.7%. The sample consisted of PBMCs, taken 105 days after intestinal transplantation. Every receptor here comes from a human patient who received an intestinal transplant, so some T cells may come from the graft donor. Each CDR3 is given with its conserved first and last residue. The D gene is left open where the match is weak. Not every row has a clone size; where given, it reads once, few, many or a size class.

>TRBJ2-7|NA|NA|TRBV10-3
CAISELGTDPYEQYF
TGTGCCATCAGTGAGCTGGGGACCGATCCCTACGAGCAGTACTTC
>TRBJ1-3|NA|NA|TRBV5-1
CASSSLGGTGNTIYF
TGCGCCAGCAGCTCGTTAGGGGGGACCGGAAACACCATATATTTT
>TRBJ2-7|NA|NA|TRBV4-1
CASSLSPEGYEQYF
TGCGCCAGCAGCCTTAGCCCGGAAGGCTACGAGCAGTACTTC
>TRBJ1-4|few|TRBD1|TRBV6-1
CASSELGQGAREKLFF
TGTGCCAGCAGTGAACTCGGACAGGGGGCCAGGGAAAAACTGTTTTTT
>TRBJ1-4|NA|NA|TRBV21-1
CASSNNGPNEKLFF
TGTGCCAGCAGCAATAACGGGCCTAATGAAAAACTGTTTTTT
>TRBJ1-2|NA|NA|TRBV28
CASSRRGGYTF
TGTGCCAGCAGCCGCCGGGGTGGCTACACCTTC
>TRBJ1-3|NA|TRBD1|TRBV28
CASSFPSGTGLHTIYF
TGTGCCAGCAGTTTCCCTTCCGGGACAGGTCTCCACACCATATATTTT
>TRBJ2-7|NA|TRBD2|TRBV18
CASSPGEGSITEQYF
TGTGCCAGCTCTCCGGGGGAGGGGTCTATTACCGAGCAGTACTTC
>TRBJ2-2|NA|NA|TRBV10-3
CAISESNREGTGELFF
TGTGCCATCAGTGAGTCTAACAGGGAAGGCACCGGGGAGCTGTTTTTT
>TRBJ2-7|NA|NA|TRBV13
CASSGGAKSYEQYF
TGTGCCAGCAGCGGAGGGGCGAAGTCCTACGAGCAGTACTTC
>TRBJ2-7|NA|TRBD1|TRBV27
CASSLLTDRAYEQYF
TGTGCCAGCAGTTTATTAACGGACAGGGCGTACGAGCAGTACTTC
>TRBJ2-6|NA|TRBD1|TRBV9
CASSPHGTETGANVLTF
TGTGCCAGCAGCCCCCATGGGACAGAGACTGGGGCCAACGTCCTGACTTTC
>TRBJ2-7|NA|TRBD1|TRBV18
CASSRAGGPYEQYF
TGTGCCAGCTCCCGGGCAGGGGGCCCCTACGAGCAGTACTTC